This T cell receptor beta chain is drawn from a study of T cell repertoires in cytomegalovirus infection (dated by TCRdb to between 2018 and 2021). Some background on the complete study: The peptide stimulations were aimed at well-studied HLA-B-restricted epitopes as well as recently identified HLA-C-restricted CMV epitopes, whose presentation resists viral immunomodulation. The HLA type of each donor mattered for the analysis, because public TCR beta signatures pointed to carriage of CMV infection along with the matching HLA type. Study-level results and caveats: In the ex vivo response, HLA-C-restricted CMV-specific TCR beta clonotypes were dominant, and in two of eight donors the single most frequent clonotype came from this HLA-C-restricted group. Cumulative frequency of public TCR beta family members discriminated carriers of CMV infection plus the relevant HLA type in this cohort and an independent approximately 350-donor cohort.

The treatment or condition label for this specimen denotes: in vitro stimulation with specific CMV peptide epitopes to enrich CMV-specific T cells. As encoded in the germline V gene, CDR1 is MRHNA while CDR2 is SNTAGT. The CDR3 goes from the cysteine to the phenylalanine over 16 residues. CDR3 DNA only is kept here, 48 bases in frame from base 1. Trimmed from V: 7 bases; trimmed from J: 2 bases; junction bases lacking a gene match: 11. Sequencer: Illumina HiSeq 1500. TCRdb reran the public reads through fastp at Q25 and MiXCR, keeping productive beta chains. All rows with the same CDR3 protein become a single entry with the most common DNA and genes. The sample table lists about 830,000 distinct CDR3 sequences, roughly 33% of them with a count of one. In total, the top ten clones hold around 12% of the sample. In its sample, this clonotype was seen a few times. There is no known antigen for this receptor. No base qualities exist here, and no much larger clone lies one base off it.

The V and J genes are TRBV6-4 and TRBJ1-2; TRBD1 matches 9 bases in the middle. The clonotype comes from a human donor in good health (CMV status not recorded). Some clones in this sample may be carry-over from other donors' samples. The sample consisted of cultured CD8+ T cells from PBMCs, taken from culture after CMV antigen stimulation. CDR3 region: CASNHAEGQGNYGYTF. The DNA sequence is as follows: TGTGCCAGCAACCACGCGGAGGGACAGGGCAACTATGGCTACACCTTC.